This T cell receptor beta chain was documented in a study of T-cell reconstitution after alpha-beta-depleted transplantation in children (dated by TCRdb to between 2015 and 2016). Describing the broader study: Using TCR repertoire profiling, the study followed T-cell immune reconstitution in a quantitative way in children after TCRalphabeta/CD19-depleted allogeneic hematopoietic cell transplantation.

Turning to this clonotype: The antigen it binds to is not known. The sample holds no much larger clone one base away, and base qualities are not on file.

Including cysteine and phenylalanine, the CDR3 has 14 amino acids. The entry retains the CDR3 DNA only, 42 bases that are in frame from base 1. Ends trimmed: V by 6 bases, J by 3 bases; bases unmatched to a gene: 7. CDR1 and CDR2 were assigned from the germline V gene as KGHSH and LQKENI. The library was made by PCR. Sequencing instrument: Illumina HiSeq 2500. TCR library preparation used molecular barcoding, with unique molecular identifiers applied to normalize quantification of the TCRbeta repertoire. The public sequencing data were trimmed at Q25 with fastp and processed into clonotypes with MiXCR by TCRdb, which kept only in-frame beta chains. Identical CDR3 protein sequences are pooled into one entry, listed with their most common genes and DNA. For this sample the table gives 500,000 to 600,000 distinct CDR3 sequences, of which approximately 30% were detected only once. The ten largest account for 2% to 3% of the sample.

The rearranged chain carries TRBV18 and TRBJ2-7; 8 bases in the middle match TRBD1. This receptor was identified in a human donor who donated a stem cell graft to a child with aplastic anemia. Sequencing used PBMCs from the stem cell graft donor, obtained from the stem cell graft. CDR3 loop: CASSPPGQVYEQYF. The nucleotides are TGTGCCAGCTCCCCGCCGGGACAGGTCTACGAGCAGTACTTC.